The entry below describes one T cell receptor (beta chain). CDR1 is LNHDA, CDR2 SQIVND, per germline (reference sequence). The CDR3 runs 15 residues. With V trimmed by 3 bases and J by 3 bases, 8 bases remained unmatched. The record originates from a study of technical replicates of blood from a few donors. Data came from immunoSEQ multiplex PCR; TCRdb stores just in-frame clones and leaves some out. The profile shows roughly 80,000 clones, around 89% of them singletons. The sequence came from a human donor in good health. Sequencing was done on a sample of T cells isolated from PBMCs. V and J are TRBV19 and TRBJ2-7; TRBD1 agrees at 7 bases. The CDR3 sequence is CASSIGRDSGYEQYF. The CDR3, as DNA: TGTGCCAGTAGTATCGGTCGGGACAGTGGCTACGAGCAGTACTTC. Complete variable domain (other parts from reference TRBV19 and TRBJ2-7): DGGITQSPKYLFRKEGQNVTLSCEQNLNHDAMYWYRQDPGQGLRLIYYSQIVNDFQKGDIAEGYSVSREKKESFPLTVTSAQKNPTAFYLCASSIGRDSGYEQYFGPGTRLTVT.